This passage covers 4 T cell receptor beta chains from one sample sequenced in a study of control samples from healthy donors and cancer patients. Clones were sequenced by immunoSEQ multiplex PCR, and TCRdb holds only the in-frame ones, with some missing. This table holds 130,000 or so clones, more than 80% found once. Sequencing was done on a sample of blood. All receptors come from a man aged 18 to 29 in good health.

J is TRBJ2-3 and V is TRBV13; D possibly corresponds to TRBD1 (6 bases). Germline V gene sequence: CDR1 PRHDT, CDR2 FYEKMQ (reference sequence). The germline V and J ends were trimmed by 2 bases and 2 bases, with 14 bases remaining between them. The CDR3 runs to 16 residues. The CDR3 DNA follows: TGTGCCAGCAGCTTACAGGCAGGGGATCCCACAGATACGCAGTATTTT. This encodes CASSLQAGDPTDTQYF.

The gene calls are TRBV7-9 and TRBJ1-2, with 9 bases that match TRBD1. The V gene's germline CDR1 is SEHNR and CDR2 FQNEAQ (reference sequence). The V gene end was trimmed by 1 base and the J gene end by 3 bases; junction bases not matched to a gene: 3. The CDR3 runs 15 residues. CDR3 nucleotide sequence: TGTGCCAGCAGCTTAGGCAGGACAGGGGACTATGGCTACACCTTC. This translates into CASSLGRTGDYGYTF.

In this sample, this clone turned up once. The rearrangement links TRBV12-5 to TRBJ2-1; TRBD2 might be the D (5 bases). This CDR3 has 16 residues. Germline V gives CDR1 LGHNT, CDR2 FRNRAP. The V end lost 9 bases, the J end lost 2 bases, and 20 bases lay between the germline ends. This CDR3 is CARSSAGNLTYNEQFF. CDR3 sequence (DNA): TGTGCTAGGTCCTCCGCCGGGAACCTAACCTACAATGAGCAGTTCTTC.

The chain employs TRBV7-9 and TRBJ1-2; D remains ambiguous. There are 16 residues in the CDR3. Trimming stripped 5 bases from V and 4 bases from J, with 20 bases between. The germline V gene has CDR1 SEHNR and CDR2 FQNEAQ (reference sequence). The CDR3 region has the DNA TGTGCCAGCAGCGCACGTCAGAAAGGAGTGGCCTATGGCTACACCTTC. It yields the protein CASSARQKGVAYGYTF.